The sequence of this TCR beta chain was determined in a study of blood T cell repertoires in COVID-19. For the study at large: Samples taken during acute and convalescent COVID-19 were collected in the United States, Italy and Spain. Sources were T cells, B-cell-depleted T cells, or PBMCs; the material itself was cDNA or gDNA.

The CDR3 sequence is 13 residues long. Germline CDR1 SGDLS, CDR2 YYNGEE. V gave up 4 bases and J gave up 8 bases, with 15 bases separating them. Per the study methods: How many nucleated cells were present was estimated from reference gene primer amplification. Sequencing was performed with immunoSEQ multiplex PCR; in TCRdb, only in-frame clones are kept and a portion is missing. For V, J and clone size, that table is used; D and trimming come from the DNA. This table holds approximately 260,000 clones, about 85% found once. This clone was seen at least ten times. The rearrangement joins TRBV9 to TRBJ1-2, with no clear D. The sample was peripheral blood. The TCR comes from a man between 18 and 35 years old with active or convalescent COVID-19. CDR3: CASSSTQEVGYTF. CDR3 DNA sequence: TGTGCCAGCAGCTCTACCCAAGAGGTCGGCTACACCTTC.